Shown below are 8 T cell receptor beta chains from a single sample sequenced in a study of CD8+CD57+ T cells in acquired aplastic anemia. Profiles of TCR beta VDJ and CDR3 were generated from a genomic DNA template. TCRdb re-called the reads with MiXCR, one entry per CDR3 protein. This sample has 150,000 or so distinct CDR3 sequences; about 54% occur once, and the top ten carry around 12%. The sequenced patients had an expansion of CD8+CD57+ cells seen by flow cytometry. Sequencing was carried out using sorted CD4+, CD8+, or CD8+CD57+ T cells (not recorded which) from PBMCs. The receptors come from a human donor with aplastic anemia.

This clonotype was recorded a few times. A much larger clonotype is one base distant, so this may be a read error. J is TRBJ2-3 and V is TRBV19, with D perhaps matching TRBD1 or TRBD2 (6 bases each). CDR1 LNHDA and CDR2 SQIVND come from the germline V gene (reference sequence). The CDR3 consists of 16 residues. V was trimmed by 5 bases and J by 6 bases, leaving 21 bases between them. DNA for the CDR3: TGTGCCAGTAGTTTACGTCATAACGGGGGCCCCGATACGCAGTATTTT. Its protein product is CASSLRHNGGPDTQYF.

This clonotype was seen ten or more times. The chain recombines TRBV29-1 with TRBJ1-1; 7 nucleotides agree with TRBD1. Germline loops: CDR1 SQVTM, CDR2 ANQGSEA. V trimming: 5 bases; J trimming: 6 bases; junction bases outside the gene matches: 3. This CDR3 has 11 residues. The CDR3 spells CSVPQGAEAFF. The DNA for the CDR3 is TGCAGCGTTCCGCAGGGGGCTGAAGCTTTCTTT.

There are many counts of this clonotype. The rearrangement uses TRBV19 and TRBJ1-1; D is perhaps TRBD1 (6 bases). Between the trimmed V and J ends, which lost 4 bases and 4 bases, there was a span of 13 bases. The CDR3 has 14 residues. Germline V lookup: CDR1 LNHDA, CDR2 SQIVND (reference sequence). CDR3 in amino acids: CASSNSGATTEAFF. The CDR3 DNA reads TGTGCCAGTAGTAACTCAGGGGCTACCACTGAAGCTTTCTTT.

This clonotype has at least ten counts. The V gene is TRBV4-2, the J gene TRBJ2-7, with 9 bases lining up with TRBD1. Germline values: CDR1 LGHNA, CDR2 YNFKEQ. The ends lost 1 base at V and 6 bases at J; junction bases unmatched: 4. The CDR3 is made up of 14 amino acids. The DNA for the CDR3 is TGTGCCAGCAGCCAAGGGACAGGGGTCCGCGAGCAGTACTTC. The encoded protein is CASSQGTGVREQYF.

This chain joins TRBV9 and TRBJ1-2, with a weak D call TRBD1 (5 bases). CDR3 length: 13 residues. The V gene lost 3 bases and the J gene lost 6 bases, with 12 bases spanning the gap. CDR1 is SGDLS and CDR2 is YYNGEE in the germline V gene. The CDR3 loop reads CASSAGAGDGYTF. DNA for the CDR3: TGTGCCAGCAGCGCGGGAGCGGGGGATGGCTACACCTTC.

This chain joins TRBV20-1 and TRBJ1-2, with TRBD1 identical over 7 bases. This CDR3 spans 14 amino acids. Trimming at V came to 6 bases and at J to 4 bases, leaving 11 bases not matched to a gene. CDR1 DFQATT and CDR2 SNEGSKA come from the germline V gene (reference sequence). CDR3 DNA sequence: TGCAGTGCCACCAGACAGGGCAAAGGCTATGGCTACACCTTC. As protein: CSATRQGKGYGYTF.

CDR3 coding DNA: TGTGCCAGCAGCTTCACCCTTGAGCAGTTCTTC. Its translation: CASSFTLEQFF. The chain employs TRBV7-2 and TRBJ2-1; D is ambiguous. Looked up from germline, CDR1 is SGHTA and CDR2 is FQGNSA. The length of the CDR3 is 11 residues. V lost 3 bases to trimming and J lost 9 bases, with 6 bases between them.

Points on this clonotype: Possible read error: a much larger clone is one base away. V gene TRBV19 combines with J gene TRBJ2-7; D ambiguous. This CDR3 region has 14 residues. Deletions cut 9 bases from V and 0 bases from J, with 15 bases between. Germline assignment: CDR1 LNHDA and CDR2 SQIVND (reference sequence). This chain's CDR3 is CASSSSYGSYEQYF. DNA of the CDR3: TGTGCCAGCAGCTCTTCGTACGGCTCCTACGAGCAGTACTTC.